The 30 T cell receptor beta chains presented below share a single source sample, sequenced in a study of blood T cell repertoires in COVID-19 (dated by TCRdb to about 2020). Library prep was done by the immunoSEQ multiplex PCR assay. Here the immuneACCESS table is served through TCRdb, limited to in-frame sequences with V and J called. Missing clones are a known gap in these copies; in checked studies unresolved V genes cover under half, and the rest lacks a known reason. The sample contains 200,000 to 250,000 clones, roughly nine tenths of them found a single time. About 3.1% of the sample belongs to the ten largest clones. What was sequenced was PBMCs or T cells enriched from blood (not recorded which). Receptors were obtained from a woman between 45 and 65 years old in a cohort exposed to, infected with or recovered from COVID-19 (not recorded which).

The rearrangement joins TRBV28 to TRBJ1-5; D gene unclear. The CDR3 is 17 residues long. Germline assignment: CDR1 MDHEN and CDR2 SYDVKM. Trimming cost V 3 bases and J 0 bases, with 15 bases left between them. The CDR3 loop is CASSFPLVEGSNQPQHF. In nucleotides, the CDR3 is TGTGCCAGCAGTTTCCCACTCGTAGAGGGTAGCAATCAGCCCCAGCATTTT. Looking up the rest from reference TRBV28 and TRBJ1-5 gives the full variable domain: DVKVTQSSRYLVKRTGEKVFLECVQDMDHENMFWYRQDPGLGLRLIYFSYDVKMKEKGDIPEGYSVSREKKERFSLILESASTNQTSMYLCASSFPLVEGSNQPQHFGDGTRLSIL.

The chain recombines TRBV28 with TRBJ2-5; 7 bases are shared with TRBD1. The CDR3 totals 15 residues. J gave up 3 bases and V 4 bases, and 8 bases lay outside the gene matches. The germline V gene encodes CDR1 MDHEN and CDR2 SYDVKM. CDR3 nucleotide sequence: TGTGCCAGCAGTTCCGGACAGGCCGGGAAAGAGACCCAGTACTTC. It specifies CASSSGQAGKETQYF.

The V gene is TRBV9, the J gene TRBJ2-1, with D uncertain. Trimming shortened V by 3 bases and J by 3 bases, and 7 bases separated the two germline ends. The CDR3 spans 13 residues. The V gene's germline CDR1 is SGDLS and CDR2 YYNGEE. The CDR3 sequence: CASSETVYNEQFF. The CDR3 bases are TGTGCCAGCAGCGAAACTGTCTACAATGAGCAGTTCTTC.

DNA for the CDR3: TGTGCCAGCAGTTTAACCAGGGAATACAATCAGCCCCAGCATTTT. Protein: CASSLTREYNQPQHF. The genes are TRBV28 and TRBJ1-5; the D gene is possibly TRBD1 (5 bases). Germline V lookup: CDR1 MDHEN, CDR2 SYDVKM. Trimming cost V 2 bases and J 3 bases, with 11 bases left between them. This CDR3 has 15 residues.

This clone was counted once. V gene TRBV7-2 combines with J gene TRBJ2-1; 11 nucleotides align to TRBD2. J gave up 7 bases and V 5 bases, and 4 bases lay outside the gene matches. The CDR3 sequence is 14 residues long. In germline, CDR1 is SGHTA, CDR2 FQGNSA. DNA for the CDR3: TGTGCCAGCAGCCCCCGACTAGCGGGGAATGAGCAGTTCTTC. Translated: CASSPRLAGNEQFF.

The V call is TRBV3-1 (or the pseudogene TRBV3-2), the J call TRBJ2-7; 8 nucleotides align to TRBD2. Trimming took 1 base from V and 4 from J; bases not matched to a gene: 15. The CDR3 covers 18 residues. Germline CDR1 reads LGHDT; CDR2 reads YNNKEL (reference sequence). Here the CDR3 reads CASSQVIPGGTRQYEQYF. The CDR3 DNA reads as TGTGCCAGCAGCCAAGTTATCCCCGGCGGGACTAGACAGTACGAGCAGTACTTC.

The chain joins TRBV6-5 to TRBJ1-2, with 12 positions matching TRBD1. Germline-derived CDR1 and CDR2 are MNHEY and SVGAGI. This CDR3 has 15 amino acids. J was trimmed by 4 bases and V by 7 bases; bases with no gene match: 7. The CDR3 DNA reads as TGTGCCAGCAACCCGGGACAGGGGGCTGTCTATGGCTACACCTTC. Protein: CASNPGQGAVYGYTF.

This chain links TRBV4-2 with TRBJ1-3; D remains ambiguous. The CDR3 has 15 amino acids. The germline CDR1 and CDR2 sequences are LGHNA and YNFKEQ. The V end lost 0 bases, the J end lost 0 bases, and 6 bases lay between the germline ends. The CDR3 region is CASSQEAASGNTIYF. DNA of the CDR3: TGTGCCAGCAGCCAAGAAGCTGCCTCTGGAAACACCATATATTTT.

V and J are TRBV6-5 and TRBJ1-5, with D hard to call. This CDR3 contains 12 residues. V lost 6 bases to trimming and J lost 6 bases, with 9 bases between them. Germline V CDR1 and CDR2: MNHEY, SVGAGI. This CDR3 is CASRAGSQPQHF. In DNA, the CDR3 is TGTGCCAGCAGAGCAGGCAGTCAGCCCCAGCATTTT.

The CDR3 nucleotides read TGTGCCAGCACTCCGGGACTATCTCGCGTGGAGACCCAGTACTTC. This sequence encodes CASTPGLSRVETQYF. The rearrangement joins TRBV7-8 to TRBJ2-5; 7 bases are a match to TRBD2. Germline V gene data show CDR1 as SGHVS and CDR2 as FQNEAQ. V dropped 7 bases and J dropped 5; count of bases not matched to a gene: 13. The CDR3 is 15 amino acids.

The V call is TRBV5-1, the J call TRBJ1-2, with 8 nucleotides matching TRBD1. The CDR3 is made up of 20 amino acids. The V gene end was trimmed by 4 bases and the J gene end by 3 bases; junction bases not matched to a gene: 23. Germline V gene sequence: CDR1 SGHRS, CDR2 YFSETQ. The CDR3 loop is CASSQIGSGQDLGRDYGYTF. CDR3 nucleotide sequence: TGCGCCAGCAGCCAGATTGGGTCGGGACAGGACTTGGGCCGCGACTATGGCTACACCTTC.

This clone was seen once. The V gene is TRBV3-1 (or the pseudogene TRBV3-2), the J gene TRBJ1-2; 7 nucleotides line up with TRBD1. The CDR3 covers 17 residues. J gave up 3 bases and V 1 base, and 11 bases lay outside the gene matches. Per the germline V gene, CDR1 is LGHDT and CDR2 is YNNKEL (reference sequence). The CDR3 DNA sequence: TGTGCCAGCAGCCAAGTTTTACGGACAGGTATTTACTATGGCTACACCTTC. Amino acid sequence: CASSQVLRTGIYYGYTF.

The genes are TRBV10-3 and TRBJ2-7; 8 bases are a match to TRBD2. Germline loops: CDR1 ENHRY, CDR2 SYGVKD. With 0 bases clipped from V and 2 bases from J, the junction kept 0 bases outside the gene matches. The CDR3 runs 14 residues. CDR3 sequence: CAISESLAAYEQYF. The CDR3 DNA reads TGTGCCATCAGTGAGTCACTAGCGGCCTACGAGCAGTACTTC.

Notes on this clone: This same CDR3 is encoded by further DNA sequences in the sample. V and J are TRBV19 and TRBJ1-2; D not certain. The CDR3 is 12 residues long. CDR1 and CDR2 from the germline V gene are LNHDA and SQIVND (reference sequence). With 6 bases removed from V and 5 bases from J, the gap between germline ends came to 10 bases. The CDR3: CASSRRDYGYTF. CDR3 nucleotide sequence: TGTGCCAGTAGCCGACGGGATTATGGCTACACCTTC.

The chain employs TRBV9 and TRBJ2-5; D might be TRBD2 (7 bases). The CDR3 extends over 15 amino acids. Between the trimmed V and J ends, which lost 0 bases and 4 bases, there was a span of 13 bases. CDR1 and CDR2 (germline): SGDLS, YYNGEE. The chain's CDR3 is CASSVVGGAGETQYF. CDR3 bases: TGTGCCAGCAGCGTAGTAGGGGGGGCGGGAGAGACCCAGTACTTC.

This clone appeared a few times. The chain couples TRBV5-1 to TRBJ1-3; D uncertain. V lost 0 bases, J lost 11 bases, and 15 bases lay in between. This CDR3 has 14 residues. From germline, CDR1 is SGHRS and CDR2 YFSETQ. CDR3 protein: CASSLEAPGSPIYF. For the CDR3, the DNA is TGCGCCAGCAGCTTGGAGGCGCCGGGGAGCCCCATATATTTT.

V is TRBV5-4 and J is TRBJ2-3, with D hard to call. This CDR3 spans 15 amino acids. V lost 0 bases to trimming and J lost 3 bases, with 11 bases between them. CDR1 is SGHNT, CDR2 YYREEE, per germline (reference sequence). This CDR3 reads CASSLDGSLTDTQYF. The DNA for the CDR3 is TGTGCCAGCAGCTTGGATGGTAGTTTGACAGATACGCAGTATTTT.

The chain recombines TRBV18 with TRBJ1-1; D possibly corresponds to TRBD1 (6 bases). V was shortened by 3 bases and J by 2 bases, with 16 bases between the two germline ends. The CDR3 contains 16 residues. Germline loops: CDR1 KGHSH, CDR2 LQKENI. The CDR3 DNA reads as TGTGCCAGCTCACCCCGGGGAGGGGGTGGCAACACTGAAGCTTTCTTT. Its protein is CASSPRGGGGNTEAFF.

The V gene is TRBV5-4, the J gene TRBJ2-1; the D gene is possibly TRBD2 (6 bases). The CDR3 covers 16 residues. The germline V gene has CDR1 SGHNT and CDR2 YYREEE (reference sequence). Trimming took 0 bases from V and 6 from J, leaving 16 bases between them. Here the CDR3 DNA reads TGTGCCAGCAGCTTGGGAGGCGGGGCTACGGCCAATGAGCAGTTCTTC. It codes for CASSLGGGATANEQFF.

The rearrangement links TRBV5-1 to TRBJ1-6, with TRBD1 as a possible D gene (5 bases). Per the germline V gene, CDR1 is SGHRS and CDR2 is YFSETQ. V shed 5 bases and J shed 8 bases, with 14 bases lying between them. CDR3 size: 14 residues. For the CDR3, the DNA is TGCGCCAGCAGGTTAACATGGGGGGATTCACCCCTCCACTTT. Protein product: CASRLTWGDSPLHF. Using reference TRBV5-1 and TRBJ1-6 for the parts outside the CDR3, the full variable domain is KAGVTQTPRYLIKTRGQQVTLSCSPISGHRSVSWYQQTPGQGLQFLFEYFSETQRNKGNFPGRFSGRQFSNSRSEMNVSTLELGDSALYLCASRLTWGDSPLHFGNGTRLTVT.

This rearrangement joins TRBV29-1 to TRBJ2-3, with D maybe TRBD2 (6 bases). The V and J ends lost 4 bases and 1 base respectively, with 9 bases between them. Per germline, CDR1 SQVTM and CDR2 ANQGSEA. This CDR3 spans 13 amino acids. DNA for the CDR3: TGCAGCGTTGCGTGGGGGGGCACAGATACGCAGTATTTT. Residues: CSVAWGGTDTQYF.

The chain carries TRBV7-2 and TRBJ1-3; tentatively, D is TRBD1 (6 bases). The germline V gene encodes CDR1 SGHTA and CDR2 FQGNSA. Trimming cost V 3 bases and J 0 bases, with 18 bases left between them. CDR3 length: 18 amino acids. This CDR3 reads CASSFQGRGVSSGNTIYF. CDR3 bases: TGTGCCAGCAGCTTCCAGGGGCGAGGAGTGAGCTCTGGAAACACCATATATTTT.

V usage is TRBV5-5 and J usage is TRBJ2-7; TRBD1 aligns across 8 bases. The CDR3 has 17 amino acids. V trimming: 1 base; J trimming: 4 bases; junction bases outside the gene matches: 13. Germline CDR1 and CDR2: SGHKS and YYEKEE (reference sequence). The CDR3 sequence is CASSLRDGDRSRYEQYF. Here the CDR3 DNA reads TGTGCCAGCAGCTTGAGGGATGGGGACAGGAGTCGGTACGAGCAGTACTTC.

The V gene is TRBV7-9, the J gene TRBJ1-2; TRBD1 aligns across 8 bases. V dropped 3 bases and J dropped 4; count of bases not matched to a gene: 13. CDR1 is SEHNR and CDR2 is FQNEAQ in the germline V gene (reference sequence). This CDR3 region has 17 residues. The CDR3 reads CASSFSYAGQGGYGYTF. The CDR3 region has the DNA TGTGCCAGCAGCTTTTCCTATGCTGGACAGGGAGGCTATGGCTACACCTTC.

The rearrangement links TRBV5-1 to TRBJ2-5; D may be TRBD1 (6 bases). V lost 5 bases and J 2 bases, leaving 13 bases between the germline ends. Germline CDR1 is SGHRS and CDR2 is YFSETQ. This CDR3 spans 14 amino acids. Written as DNA, the CDR3 is TGCGCCAGCAGTTACGTAGGGGGTCAAGAGACCCAGTACTTC. Translated, it gives CASSYVGGQETQYF. The whole variable domain, filled in from reference TRBV5-1 and TRBJ2-5, reads KAGVTQTPRYLIKTRGQQVTLSCSPISGHRSVSWYQQTPGQGLQFLFEYFSETQRNKGNFPGRFSGRQFSNSRSEMNVSTLELGDSALYLCASSYVGGQETQYFGPGTRLLVL.

V gene TRBV28 combines with J gene TRBJ1-4; D possibly corresponds to TRBD1 (6 bases). V lost 2 bases to trimming and J lost 5 bases, with 24 bases between them. CDR3 length: 19 residues. The germline CDR1 and CDR2 sequences are MDHEN and SYDVKM. The CDR3 spells CASSLVGGGLFSPNEKLFF. CDR3 coding DNA: TGTGCCAGCAGTTTAGTGGGTGGGGGCTTGTTCTCCCCGAATGAAAAACTGTTTTTT.

The chain recombines TRBV3-1 (or the pseudogene TRBV3-2) with TRBJ2-2, with D possibly matching TRBD2 (5 bases). CDR1 LGHDT and CDR2 YNNKEL come from the germline V gene (reference sequence). The CDR3 contains 15 residues. Trimming removed 1 base from V and 4 bases from J, with 10 bases in between. The CDR3 region has the DNA TGTGCCAGCAGCCAAGTTAGAGAGGGCACCGGGGAGCTGTTTTTT. This encodes CASSQVREGTGELFF.

The rearrangement joins TRBV30 to TRBJ2-2; D is ambiguous. From germline, CDR1 is GTSNPN and CDR2 SVGIG (reference sequence). V lost 0 bases, J lost 7 bases, and 9 bases lay in between. This CDR3 contains 13 residues. CDR3 nucleotide sequence: TGTGCCTGGAGTGTAATTTCCGGCGGGGAGCTGTTTTTT. As protein: CAWSVISGGELFF.

CDR3 sequence reads: CASSQMTGGSPYNSPLHF. As DNA, the CDR3 is TGCGCCAGCAGCCAAATGACAGGGGGTTCCCCATATAATTCACCCCTCCACTTT. This chain connects TRBV4-1 to TRBJ1-6; 9 positions agree with TRBD1. The CDR3 extends over 18 amino acids. Germline CDR1 and CDR2: MGHRA and YSYEKL. Losses at the gene ends were 2 bases for V and 4 bases for J; bases not matched to a gene: 9.

V and J are TRBV30 and TRBJ1-2; 8 bases line up with TRBD1. The CDR3 spans 13 residues. V was pared by 8 bases and J by 2 bases, with 7 bases of the junction left unmatched. CDR1 GTSNPN and CDR2 SVGIG come from the germline V gene (reference sequence). CDR3: CAGPRDRNYGYTF. In DNA, the CDR3 is TGTGCCGGCCCCCGGGACAGGAACTATGGCTACACCTTC. The full variable domain, with the rest looked up from reference TRBV30 and TRBJ1-2, is SQTIHQWPATLVQPVGSPLSLECTVEGTSNPNLYWYRQAAGRGLQLLFYSVGIGQISSEVPQNLSASRPQDRQFILSSKKLLLSDSGFYLCAGPRDRNYGYTFGSGTRLTVV.